This T cell receptor beta chain appears in the sequencing data of a study of blood T cell repertoires in COVID-19. Study-level information: Samples of COVID-19 (acute and convalescent) were obtained from the United States, Italy and Spain.

V was clipped by 3 bases and J by 4 bases; unmatched bases: 4. The CDR3 length is 15 residues. Per germline, CDR1 SGHTA and CDR2 FQGNSA. Profiled with immunoSEQ multiplex PCR; TCRdb holds only in-frame clones, not every one. The sample carries a few hundred thousand clones, over 70% recorded once. This TCR came from a woman aged 45-65 years with acute or convalescent COVID-19. The rearrangement uses TRBV7-2 and TRBJ2-1, with 9 bases that match TRBD2. The sample taken for sequencing was peripheral blood. CDR3: CASSFKTSGYNEQFF. The CDR3 DNA reads as TGTGCCAGCAGCTTCAAGACTAGCGGATACAATGAGCAGTTCTTC.